The 18 T cell receptor beta chains below all came from one sample that was sequenced in a study of T cells after posttransplantation cyclophosphamide. The method was immunoSEQ multiplex PCR; TCRdb's version includes in-frame clones alone and lacks a portion of them. The sample holds approximately 2,600 clones, around two thirds seen once. Busulfan-fludarabine conditioning, marrow transplant, and cyclophosphamide on days +3 and +4 were administered. The sequencing here drew on PBMCs, taken 30 days after allogeneic stem cell transplant with posttransplant cyclophosphamide. The receptors derive from a female patient aged 50-59 years who received an allogeneic stem cell transplant from a related donor, was CMV-positive, and had no GVHD. The graft donor may be the source of some T cells.

The chain is built from TRBV5-1 and TRBJ1-5, with 10 nucleotides matching TRBD1. Germline V gene data show CDR1 as SGHRS and CDR2 as YFSETQ. CDR3 length equals 15 residues. V gave up 4 bases and J gave up 6 bases; unmatched junction bases: 7. This CDR3 reads CASSPGGDRGQPQHF. The CDR3 DNA reads as TGCGCCAGCAGCCCGGGGGGGGACAGGGGTCAGCCCCAGCATTTT.

In its sample, this clone was seen once. The gene calls are TRBV15 and TRBJ2-7; no firm D call. The CDR3 consists of 17 residues. CDR1 and CDR2 from the germline V gene are LNHNV and YYDKDF (reference sequence). V lost 4 bases and J 3 bases, leaving 22 bases between the germline ends. CDR3 sequence (DNA): TGTGCCACCAGCAACGATATGACGTCGCTCAGACTCTACGAGCAGTACTTC. Its protein product is CATSNDMTSLRLYEQYF.

This chain uses TRBV5-4 with TRBJ1-6, with TRBD1 as a possible D gene (6 bases). Germline CDR1 reads SGHNT; CDR2 reads YYREEE (reference sequence). The CDR3 length is 15 residues. V was trimmed by 4 bases and J by 7 bases, leaving 15 bases between them. CDR3 in amino acids: CASSRGTSLNSPLHF. CDR3 sequence (DNA): TGTGCCAGCAGCCGAGGGACAAGCCTAAATTCACCCCTCCACTTT.

This clone occurred a few times. The V gene is TRBV2, the J gene TRBJ2-5, with TRBD2 matching over 8 bases. The V segment lost 2 bases and the J segment 5 bases; nucleotides outside the gene matches: 7. This CDR3 contains 15 residues. Germline CDR1 is SNHLY and CDR2 is FYNNEI. Here the CDR3 reads CASSEWPAGAETQYF. CDR3 coding DNA: TGTGCCAGCAGTGAATGGCCAGCGGGAGCCGAGACCCAGTACTTC.

This chain uses TRBV6-1 with TRBJ2-2, with D maybe TRBD2 (6 bases). The CDR3 has 12 amino acids. Germline CDR1 and CDR2: MNHNS and SASEGT. With 6 bases removed from V and 6 bases from J, the gap between germline ends came to 8 bases. CDR3: CASREGAGELFF. In nucleotides, the CDR3 is TGTGCCAGCAGGGAGGGAGCCGGGGAGCTGTTTTTT.

This rearrangement joins TRBV5-5 to TRBJ2-5, with 7 bases that match TRBD2. This CDR3 is 14 amino acids long. The germline V gene encodes CDR1 SGHKS and CDR2 YYEKEE (reference sequence). Trimming cost V 4 bases and J 1 base; bases outside gene matches: 4. In DNA form, the CDR3 reads TGTGCCAGCAGCGCGGGACTACTCCAAGAGACCCAGTACTTC. Its protein product is CASSAGLLQETQYF.

The chain couples TRBV6-5 to TRBJ2-7, with a weak D call TRBD2 (5 bases). This CDR3 is built from 15 residues. Trimming removed 5 bases at V and 2 bases at J, with 16 bases between. Germline loops: CDR1 MNHEY, CDR2 SVGAGI. The CDR3 reads CASSGGPGGAYEQYF. The CDR3 DNA is TGTGCCAGCAGTGGAGGACCCGGAGGAGCCTACGAGCAGTACTTC.

The chain has TRBV7-9 and TRBJ2-5; 10 nucleotides align to TRBD2. The J segment lost 1 base and the V segment lost 3 bases, leaving 5 bases of the junction unmatched. The CDR3 loop spans 16 amino acids. CDR1 is SEHNR and CDR2 is FQNEAQ in the germline V gene (reference sequence). The DNA of the CDR3 is TGTGCCAGCAGCTTCCTCGGACTAGCGGTCCAAGAGACCCAGTACTTC. It yields the protein CASSFLGLAVQETQYF.

This clone was counted between two and nine times. Germline is not matched at one junction end, which may reflect a read error. V usage is TRBV5-1 and J usage is TRBJ1-4, with 9 bases matching TRBD1. Germline V gives CDR1 SGHRS, CDR2 YFSETQ. CDR3 size: 14 residues. CDR3 bases: TGCGCCAGCAGCTTCCGGGACAGGGTGAGAAAAACTGTTTTT. As protein: CASSFRDRVRKTVF.

This chain connects TRBV7-9 to TRBJ1-6; 9 bases are shared with TRBD1. Germline CDR1 and CDR2: SEHNR and FQNEAQ (reference sequence). The CDR3 has 15 amino acids. The J segment lost 8 bases and the V segment lost 7 bases, leaving 9 bases of the junction unmatched. The CDR3 DNA sequence: TGTGCCAGCACCCCGGACAGGGGAGTCTATTCACCCCTCCACTTT. It specifies CASTPDRGVYSPLHF.

On this clone: At one boundary the junction diverges from the germline segment, which might be a read error. This chain links TRBV7-9 with TRBJ1-4; D is perhaps TRBD1 (5 bases). The CDR3 runs 14 residues. Germline lookup yields CDR1 SEHNR and CDR2 FQNEAQ (reference sequence). The CDR3 DNA follows: TGTGCCAGCGGCTTAAGCCAGGGTAATGAAAAACTGTTTTTT. Protein product: CASGLSQGNEKLFF.

The rearrangement uses TRBV7-8 and TRBJ2-7; possibly TRBD1 for D (6 bases). The CDR3 has 14 residues. CDR1 is SGHVS and CDR2 is FQNEAQ in the germline V gene. Between the trimmed V and J ends, which lost 5 bases and 1 base, there was a span of 12 bases. The DNA for the CDR3 is TGTGCCAGCAGCAAAGAGGGGGAATCCTACGAGCAGTACTTC. It translates to CASSKEGESYEQYF.

The chain is built from TRBV28 and TRBJ1-5; 9 bases are a match to TRBD1. This CDR3 contains 16 residues. CDR1 MDHEN and CDR2 SYDVKM come from the germline V gene. V was pared by 6 bases and J by 2 bases, with 8 bases of the junction left unmatched. The CDR3 nucleotides read TGTGCCAGCAGCCCCCAAGACAGGGGGGGCAATCAGCCCCAGCATTTT. It translates to CASSPQDRGGNQPQHF.

This clone was observed a few times. The chain carries TRBV2 and TRBJ1-1; unclear D gene. The CDR3 sequence is 14 residues long. CDR1 and CDR2 (germline): SNHLY, FYNNEI. Trimming took off 4 bases at V and 0 bases at J, with 9 bases between the two ends. The CDR3 sequence is CASSGGTVNTEAFF. CDR3 nucleotides: TGTGCCAGCAGTGGAGGAACGGTGAACACTGAAGCTTTCTTT.

By sample share, this clone is large (0.1 to 1%). The chain joins TRBV27 to TRBJ2-2; TRBD1 might be the D (6 bases). The CDR3 spans 16 residues. Trimming removed 5 bases from V and 1 base from J, with 14 bases in between. In germline, CDR1 is MNHEY, CDR2 SMNVEV (reference sequence). CDR3 loop: CASSPGTTENTGELFF. In DNA, the CDR3 is TGTGCCAGCAGTCCCGGGACAACGGAGAACACCGGGGAGCTGTTTTTT.

The chain employs TRBV11-3 and TRBJ2-3; D remains unclear. The V end lost 3 bases, the J end lost 3 bases, and 7 bases lay between the germline ends. From germline, CDR1 is SGHNT and CDR2 YENEEA. This CDR3 contains 13 residues. The DNA for the CDR3 is TGTGCCAGCAGCTTCACAACGACAGATACGCAGTATTTT. This gives the protein CASSFTTTDTQYF.

In its sample, this clone was seen once. The chain links TRBV5-3 to TRBJ2-7; D perhaps matches TRBD1 (6 bases). TRBV5-3 is designated an ORF whose function remains uncertain. The V and J ends lost 0 bases and 2 bases respectively, with 9 bases between them. The CDR3 consists of 14 residues. Here the CDR3 reads CARSLEPGAYEQYF. The CDR3 nucleotides read TGTGCCAGAAGCTTGGAACCAGGGGCCTACGAGCAGTACTTC.

The CDR3 here is CASRPTTGGFLYNSPLHF. The CDR3 coding sequence is TGTGCCAGTAGGCCGACGACAGGGGGCTTTCTTTATAATTCACCCCTCCACTTT. This chain links TRBV19 with TRBJ1-6; TRBD1 matches 10 bases. Germline CDR1 LNHDA, CDR2 SQIVND (reference sequence). The length of the CDR3 is 18 residues. The V segment lost 6 bases and the J segment 4 bases; nucleotides outside the gene matches: 12.